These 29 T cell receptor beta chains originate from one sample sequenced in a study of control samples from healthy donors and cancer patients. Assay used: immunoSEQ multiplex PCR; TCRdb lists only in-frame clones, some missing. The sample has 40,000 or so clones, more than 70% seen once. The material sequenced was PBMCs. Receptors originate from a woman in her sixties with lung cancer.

CDR3: CASSQEASSYNSPLHF. CDR3 coding DNA: TGTGCCAGCAGCCAAGAAGCGAGCTCCTATAATTCACCCCTCCACTTT. The chain is built from TRBV4-2 and TRBJ1-6; D gene ambiguous. CDR1 is LGHNA and CDR2 is YNFKEQ in the germline V gene. This CDR3 has 16 residues. V lost 0 bases, J lost 0 bases, and 6 bases lay in between.

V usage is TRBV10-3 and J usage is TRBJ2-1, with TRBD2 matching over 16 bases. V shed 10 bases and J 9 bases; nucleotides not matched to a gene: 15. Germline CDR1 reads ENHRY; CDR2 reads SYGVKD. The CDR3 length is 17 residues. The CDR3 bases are TGTGCCACCTTAAGTCCCGGGACTAGCGGGAGGGCAGGTGAGCAGTTCTTC. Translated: CATLSPGTSGRAGEQFF.

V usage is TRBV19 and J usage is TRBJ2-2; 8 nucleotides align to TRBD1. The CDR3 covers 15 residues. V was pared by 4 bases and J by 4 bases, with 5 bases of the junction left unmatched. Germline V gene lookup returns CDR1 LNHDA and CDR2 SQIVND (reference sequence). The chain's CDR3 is CASSTRQGTTGELFF. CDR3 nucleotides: TGTGCCAGTAGTACCCGACAGGGGACCACCGGGGAGCTGTTTTTT.

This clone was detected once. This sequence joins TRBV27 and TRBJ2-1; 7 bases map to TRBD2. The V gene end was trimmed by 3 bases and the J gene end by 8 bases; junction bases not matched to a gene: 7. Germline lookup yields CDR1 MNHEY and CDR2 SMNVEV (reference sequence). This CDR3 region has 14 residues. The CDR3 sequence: CASSLWAGVDEQFF. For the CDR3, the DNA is TGTGCCAGCAGTTTGTGGGCGGGAGTTGATGAGCAGTTCTTC.

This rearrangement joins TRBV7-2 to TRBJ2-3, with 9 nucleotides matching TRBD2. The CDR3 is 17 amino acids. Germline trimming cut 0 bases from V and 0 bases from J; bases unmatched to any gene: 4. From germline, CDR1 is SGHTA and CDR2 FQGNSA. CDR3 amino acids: CASSLASGSRSTDTQYF. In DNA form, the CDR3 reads TGTGCCAGCAGCTTAGCTAGCGGGAGCCGGAGCACAGATACGCAGTATTTT.

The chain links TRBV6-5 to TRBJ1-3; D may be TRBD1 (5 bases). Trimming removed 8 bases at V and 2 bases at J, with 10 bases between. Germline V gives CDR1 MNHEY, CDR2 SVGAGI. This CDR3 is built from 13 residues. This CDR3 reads CASLGDAGNTIYF. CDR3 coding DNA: TGTGCCAGCCTAGGGGACGCTGGAAACACCATATATTTT.

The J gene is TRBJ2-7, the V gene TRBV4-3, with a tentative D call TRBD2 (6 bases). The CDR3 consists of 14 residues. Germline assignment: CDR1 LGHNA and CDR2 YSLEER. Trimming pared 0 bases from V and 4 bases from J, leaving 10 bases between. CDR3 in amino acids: CASSQERERYEQYF. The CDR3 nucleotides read TGCGCCAGCAGCCAAGAGCGGGAAAGGTACGAGCAGTACTTC.

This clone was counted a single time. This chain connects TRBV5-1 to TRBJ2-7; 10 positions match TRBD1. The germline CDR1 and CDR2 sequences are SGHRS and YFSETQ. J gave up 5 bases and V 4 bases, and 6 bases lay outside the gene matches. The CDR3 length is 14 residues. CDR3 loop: CASSIGQGVDEQYF. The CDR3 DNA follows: TGCGCCAGCAGCATAGGACAGGGGGTCGACGAGCAGTACTTC.

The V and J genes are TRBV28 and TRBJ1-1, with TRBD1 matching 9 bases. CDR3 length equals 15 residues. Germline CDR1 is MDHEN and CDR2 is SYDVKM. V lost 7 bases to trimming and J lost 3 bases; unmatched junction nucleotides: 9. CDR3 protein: CASNLPGQGYTEAFF. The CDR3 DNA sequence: TGTGCCAGCAACTTACCGGGACAGGGCTACACTGAAGCTTTCTTT.

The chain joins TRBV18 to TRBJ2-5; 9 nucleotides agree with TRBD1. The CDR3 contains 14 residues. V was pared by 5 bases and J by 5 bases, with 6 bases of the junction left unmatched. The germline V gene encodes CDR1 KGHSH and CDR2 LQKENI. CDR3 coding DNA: TGTGCCAGCTCAGGACAGGGGAATGGGGAGACCCAGTACTTC. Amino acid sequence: CASSGQGNGETQYF.

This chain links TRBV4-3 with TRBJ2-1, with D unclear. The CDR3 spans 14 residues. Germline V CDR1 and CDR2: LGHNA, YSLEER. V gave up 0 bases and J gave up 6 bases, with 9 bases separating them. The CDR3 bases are TGCGCCAGCAGCCAAGACGGGCCCTCCAATGAGCAGTTCTTC. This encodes CASSQDGPSNEQFF.

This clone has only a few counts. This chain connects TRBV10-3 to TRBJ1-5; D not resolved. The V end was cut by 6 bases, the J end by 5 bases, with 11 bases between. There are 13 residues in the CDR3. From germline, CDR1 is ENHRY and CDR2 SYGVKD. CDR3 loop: CAISVDRDQPQHF. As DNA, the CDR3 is TGTGCCATCAGCGTGGATAGAGATCAGCCCCAGCATTTT.

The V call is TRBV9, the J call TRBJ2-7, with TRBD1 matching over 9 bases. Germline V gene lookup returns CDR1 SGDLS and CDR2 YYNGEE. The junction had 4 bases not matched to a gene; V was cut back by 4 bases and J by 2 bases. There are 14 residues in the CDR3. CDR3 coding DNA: TGTGCCAGCAGCCCGGGACAGGGCGCCTACGAGCAGTACTTC. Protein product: CASSPGQGAYEQYF.

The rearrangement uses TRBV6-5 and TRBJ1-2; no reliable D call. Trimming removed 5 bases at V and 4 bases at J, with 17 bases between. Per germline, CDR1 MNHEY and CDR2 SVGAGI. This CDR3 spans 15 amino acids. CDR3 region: CASSQTPPRAYGYTF. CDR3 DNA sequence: TGTGCCAGCAGTCAAACCCCCCCACGGGCCTATGGCTACACCTTC.

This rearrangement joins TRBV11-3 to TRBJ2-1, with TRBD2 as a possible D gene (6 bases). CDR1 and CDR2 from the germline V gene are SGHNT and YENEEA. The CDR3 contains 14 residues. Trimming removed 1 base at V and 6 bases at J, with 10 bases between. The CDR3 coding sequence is TGTGCCAGCAGCTTAGTGGGAGGCGCCAATGAGCAGTTCTTC. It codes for CASSLVGGANEQFF.

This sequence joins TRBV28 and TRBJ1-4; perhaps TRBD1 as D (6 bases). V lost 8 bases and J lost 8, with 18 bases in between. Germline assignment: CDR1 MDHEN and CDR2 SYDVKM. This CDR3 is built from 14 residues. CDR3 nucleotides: TGTGCCAGCTCCTCCGGGACATTACTGGAAAAACTGTTTTTT. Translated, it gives CASSSGTLLEKLFF.

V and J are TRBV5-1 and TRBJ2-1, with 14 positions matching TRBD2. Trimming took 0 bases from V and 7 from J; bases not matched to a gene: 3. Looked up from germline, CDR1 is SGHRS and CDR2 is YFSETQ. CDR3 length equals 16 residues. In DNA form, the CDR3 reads TGCGCCAGCAGCTTGGAGACTAGCGGGAGGGCAAATGAGCAGTTCTTC. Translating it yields CASSLETSGRANEQFF.

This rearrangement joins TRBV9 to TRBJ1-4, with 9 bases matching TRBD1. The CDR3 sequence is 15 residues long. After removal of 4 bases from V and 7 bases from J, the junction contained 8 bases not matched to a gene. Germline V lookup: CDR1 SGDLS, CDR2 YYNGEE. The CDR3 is CASSLWDRESEKLFF. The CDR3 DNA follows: TGTGCCAGCAGCCTCTGGGACAGGGAGAGTGAAAAACTGTTTTTT.

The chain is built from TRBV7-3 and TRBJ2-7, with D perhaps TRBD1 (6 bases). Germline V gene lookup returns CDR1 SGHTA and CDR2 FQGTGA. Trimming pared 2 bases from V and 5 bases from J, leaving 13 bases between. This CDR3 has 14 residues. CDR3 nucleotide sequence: TGTGCCAGCAGCTTATATGGCAGGGGCAACGAGCAGTACTTC. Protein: CASSLYGRGNEQYF.

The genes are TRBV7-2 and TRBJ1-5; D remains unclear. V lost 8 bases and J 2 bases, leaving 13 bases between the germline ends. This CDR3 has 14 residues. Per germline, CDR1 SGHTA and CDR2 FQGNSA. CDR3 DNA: TGTGCCAGCCGATCACAGAGGGGCAATCAGCCCCAGCATTTT. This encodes CASRSQRGNQPQHF.

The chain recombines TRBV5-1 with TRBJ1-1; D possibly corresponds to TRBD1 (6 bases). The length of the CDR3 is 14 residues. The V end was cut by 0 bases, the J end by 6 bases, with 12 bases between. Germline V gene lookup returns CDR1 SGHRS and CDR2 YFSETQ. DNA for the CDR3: TGCGCCAGCAGCTTGGGGCAGGGGAGCGCTGAAGCTTTCTTT. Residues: CASSLGQGSAEAFF.

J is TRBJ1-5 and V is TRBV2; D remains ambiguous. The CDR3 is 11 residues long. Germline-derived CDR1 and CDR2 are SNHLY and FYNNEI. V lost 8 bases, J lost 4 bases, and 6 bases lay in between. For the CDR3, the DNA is TGTGCCAGCCCCCCTAATCAGCCCCAGCATTTT. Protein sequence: CASPPNQPQHF.

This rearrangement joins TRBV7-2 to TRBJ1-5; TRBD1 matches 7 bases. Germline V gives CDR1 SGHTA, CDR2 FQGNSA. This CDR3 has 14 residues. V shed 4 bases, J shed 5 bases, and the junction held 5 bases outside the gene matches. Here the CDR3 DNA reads TGTGCCAGCAGCTCCCCGACAGGGCATCAGCCCCAGCATTTT. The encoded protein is CASSSPTGHQPQHF. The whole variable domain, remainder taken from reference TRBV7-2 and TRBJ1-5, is GAGVSQSPSNKVTEKGKDVELRCDPISGHTALYWYRQSLGQGLEFLIYFQGNSAPDKSGLPSDRFSAERTGGSVSTLTIQRTQQEDSAVYLCASSSPTGHQPQHFGDGTRLSIL.

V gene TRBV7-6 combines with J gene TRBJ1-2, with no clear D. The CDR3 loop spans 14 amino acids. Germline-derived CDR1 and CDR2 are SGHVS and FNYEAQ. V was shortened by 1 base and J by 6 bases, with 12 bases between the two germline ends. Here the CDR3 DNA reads TGTGCCAGCAGCTTAGTAGGAGGGCGAGATGGCTACACCTTC. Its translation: CASSLVGGRDGYTF.

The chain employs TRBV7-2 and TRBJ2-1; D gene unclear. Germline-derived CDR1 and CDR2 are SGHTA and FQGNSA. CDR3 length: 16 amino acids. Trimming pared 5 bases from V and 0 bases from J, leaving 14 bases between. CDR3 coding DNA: TGTGCCAGCAGCCCCGTAGCCGGAAGCTCCTACAATGAGCAGTTCTTC. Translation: CASSPVAGSSYNEQFF.

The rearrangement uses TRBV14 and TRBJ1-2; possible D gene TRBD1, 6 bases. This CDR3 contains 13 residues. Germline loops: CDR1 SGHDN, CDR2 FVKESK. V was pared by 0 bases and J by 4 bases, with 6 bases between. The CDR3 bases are TGTGCCAGCAGCCAAGAACAGGGCTATGGCTACACCTTC. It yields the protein CASSQEQGYGYTF.

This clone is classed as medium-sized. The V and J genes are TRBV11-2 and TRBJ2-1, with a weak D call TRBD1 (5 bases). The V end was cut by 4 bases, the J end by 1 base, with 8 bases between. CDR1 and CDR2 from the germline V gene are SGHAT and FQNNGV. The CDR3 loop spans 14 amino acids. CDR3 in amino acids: CASSSTVSYNEQFF. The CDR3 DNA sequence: TGTGCCAGCAGCTCGACAGTGTCCTACAATGAGCAGTTCTTC.

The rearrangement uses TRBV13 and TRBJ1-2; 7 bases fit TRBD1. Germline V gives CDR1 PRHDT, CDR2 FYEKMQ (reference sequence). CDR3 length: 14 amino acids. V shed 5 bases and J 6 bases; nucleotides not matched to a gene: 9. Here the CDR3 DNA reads TGTGCCAGCAGCACCCGACAGGGAACGGATGGCTACACCTTC. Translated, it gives CASSTRQGTDGYTF.

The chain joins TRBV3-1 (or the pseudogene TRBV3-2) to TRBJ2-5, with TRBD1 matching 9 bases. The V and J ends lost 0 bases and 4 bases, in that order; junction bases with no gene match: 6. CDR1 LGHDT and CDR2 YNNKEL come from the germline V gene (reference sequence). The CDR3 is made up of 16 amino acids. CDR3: CASSQDPDRGSETQYF. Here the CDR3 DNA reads TGTGCCAGCAGCCAAGACCCGGACAGGGGATCAGAGACCCAGTACTTC.